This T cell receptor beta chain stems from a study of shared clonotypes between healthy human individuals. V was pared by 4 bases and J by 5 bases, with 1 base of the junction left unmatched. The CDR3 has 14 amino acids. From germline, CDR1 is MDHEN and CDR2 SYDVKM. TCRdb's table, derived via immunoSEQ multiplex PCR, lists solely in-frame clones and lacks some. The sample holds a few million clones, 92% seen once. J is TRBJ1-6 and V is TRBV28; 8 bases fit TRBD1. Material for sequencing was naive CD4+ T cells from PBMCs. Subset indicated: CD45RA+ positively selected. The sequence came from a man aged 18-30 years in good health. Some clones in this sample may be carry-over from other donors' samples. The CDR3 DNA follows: TGTGCCAGCAGTTCGACAGGGGATAATTCACCCCTCCACTTT. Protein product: CASSSTGDNSPLHF. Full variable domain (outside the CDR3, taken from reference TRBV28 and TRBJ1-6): DVKVTQSSRYLVKRTGEKVFLECVQDMDHENMFWYRQDPGLGLRLIYFSYDVKMKEKGDIPEGYSVSREKKERFSLILESASTNQTSMYLCASSSTGDNSPLHFGNGTRLTVT.